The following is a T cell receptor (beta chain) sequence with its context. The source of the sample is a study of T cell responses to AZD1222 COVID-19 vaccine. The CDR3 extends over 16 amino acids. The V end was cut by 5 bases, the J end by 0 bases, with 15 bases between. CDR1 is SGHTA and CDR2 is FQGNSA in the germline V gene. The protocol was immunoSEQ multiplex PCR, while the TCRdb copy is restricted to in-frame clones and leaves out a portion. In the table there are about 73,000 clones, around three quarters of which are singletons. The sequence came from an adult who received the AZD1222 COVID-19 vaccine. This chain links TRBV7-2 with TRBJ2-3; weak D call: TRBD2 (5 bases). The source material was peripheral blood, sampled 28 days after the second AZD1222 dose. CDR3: CASSPRLGGSTDTQYF. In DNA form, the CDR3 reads TGTGCCAGCAGCCCCAGATTGGGCGGGAGCACAGATACGCAGTATTTT.